Each of the 29 T cell receptor beta chains below was sequenced from the same sample in a study of T-cell memory formation after mild COVID-19. TCRdb independently ran MiXCR on the 5' RACE reads; one entry per CDR3 protein. This sample has around 300,000 distinct CDR3 sequences, with 14% found just once. The material sequenced was PBMCs or a T cell subset sorted from them (not recorded which). The receptors originated from a man younger than 30 who had mild COVID-19 (a few samples of this study predate the infection). Cell type and time point are not known.

This clonotype showed up many times. The genes are TRBV4-2 and TRBJ1-2; D gene ambiguous. V gave up 6 bases and J gave up 4 bases, with 12 bases separating them. The CDR3 runs to 13 residues. The germline V gene has CDR1 LGHNA and CDR2 YNFKEQ. CDR3 DNA sequence: TGTGCCAGCAGGTCGACGGGGTCCTATGGCTACACCTTC. Its protein product is CASRSTGSYGYTF.

The rearrangement links TRBV29-1 to TRBJ1-1; D might be TRBD1 (5 bases). The ends were cut back, 3 bases at V and 8 bases at J, with 16 bases in the middle. The CDR3 is made up of 13 amino acids. Per the germline V gene, CDR1 is SQVTM and CDR2 is ANQGSEA. CDR3 amino acids: CSVDFGGAIEAFF. The CDR3 nucleotides read TGCAGCGTTGACTTCGGCGGGGCGATAGAAGCTTTCTTT.

The chain employs TRBV6-5 and TRBJ1-5; possible D gene TRBD1, 5 bases. Per germline, CDR1 MNHEY and CDR2 SVGAGI. The CDR3 length is 14 residues. The ends were cut back, 3 bases at V and 6 bases at J, with 12 bases in the middle. The CDR3, as DNA: TGTGCCAGCAGTTATTCCGAGGGGTTTCAGCCCCAGCATTTT. Amino acids: CASSYSEGFQPQHF.

In its sample, this clonotype was seen a few times. The V gene is TRBV9, the J gene TRBJ1-5; 8 bases fit TRBD1. Germline CDR1 SGDLS, CDR2 YYNGEE. V shed 3 bases and J 6 bases; nucleotides not matched to a gene: 5. The CDR3 is 14 amino acids. CDR3 sequence reads: CASSETGASQPQHF. As DNA, the CDR3 is TGTGCCAGCAGCGAGACAGGGGCTAGTCAGCCCCAGCATTTT.

This clonotype was picked up a small number of times. The CDR3 here is CASSPYSSQGGGEQYF. DNA of the CDR3: TGTGCCAGCTCACCATATTCGTCCCAGGGTGGCGGCGAGCAGTACTTC. The J gene is TRBJ2-7, the V gene TRBV18, with D possibly TRBD1 on 5 matching bases. This CDR3 contains 16 residues. From germline, CDR1 is KGHSH and CDR2 LQKENI. Trimming removed 2 bases from V and 6 bases from J, with 20 bases in between.

This clonotype has a handful of counts. This sequence joins TRBV6-2 or TRBV6-3 and TRBJ2-7, with D hard to call. The length of the CDR3 is 11 residues. Trimming stripped 6 bases from V and 3 bases from J, with 6 bases between. Germline CDR1 MNHEY, CDR2 SVGEGT. The CDR3 nucleotides are TGTGCCAGCAGGGGCTTCTACGAGCAGTACTTC. Protein: CASRGFYEQYF.

This clonotype was seen at least ten times. The CDR3 DNA is TGCAGTGCTAGAAGGTCGGAGGGACAGGGAAGCACCGGGGAGCTGTTTTTT. It translates to CSARRSEGQGSTGELFF. This chain uses TRBV20-1 with TRBJ2-2; 9 bases line up with TRBD1. The V segment lost 2 bases and the J segment 4 bases; nucleotides outside the gene matches: 11. This CDR3 comprises 17 residues. Germline CDR1 reads DFQATT; CDR2 reads SNEGSKA (reference sequence).

The chain uses TRBV6-2 or TRBV6-3 and TRBJ2-5, with TRBD1 as a possible D gene (5 bases). Germline values: CDR1 MNHEY, CDR2 SVGEGT. The length of the CDR3 is 14 residues. The germline V and J ends were trimmed by 4 bases and 2 bases, with 11 bases remaining between them. CDR3 DNA sequence: TGTGCCAGCAGTTTCCCGACAGAGCAAGAGACCCAGTACTTC. It codes for CASSFPTEQETQYF.

The genes are TRBV7-2 and TRBJ2-3; TRBD1 or TRBD2 may be the D gene (5 bases each). This CDR3 has 15 amino acids. CDR1 SGHTA and CDR2 FQGNSA come from the germline V gene. Trimming removed 3 bases at V and 4 bases at J, with 14 bases between. The CDR3 region has the DNA TGTGCCAGCAGCTTCGGGGCCAATGTCGCAGATACGCAGTATTTT. The encoded protein is CASSFGANVADTQYF.

The gene calls are TRBV6-4 and TRBJ1-6, with unresolved D. Germline values: CDR1 MRHNA, CDR2 SNTAGT. The CDR3 covers 13 residues. Trimming removed 3 bases from V and 7 bases from J, with 7 bases in between. CDR3: CASSEVVNSPLHF. The CDR3 bases are TGTGCCAGCAGTGAGGTCGTGAATTCACCCCTCCACTTT.

In its sample, this clonotype was seen a few times. The rearrangement joins TRBV5-1 to TRBJ2-1, with 16 bases aligning to TRBD2. CDR3 size: 19 residues. Germline V gene lookup returns CDR1 SGHRS and CDR2 YFSETQ. Trimming removed 2 bases from V and 7 bases from J; junction bases left unmatched: 12. CDR3 region: CASSFASGTSGGAGNEQFF. The CDR3 DNA follows: TGCGCCAGCAGCTTTGCCTCCGGGACTAGCGGGGGGGCCGGGAATGAGCAGTTCTTC.

A note on this clonotype: A much larger clone differs by one base, so this may be a read error. The V call is TRBV7-9, the J call TRBJ1-1; D gene ambiguous. CDR1 and CDR2 from the germline V gene are SEHNR and FQNEAQ (reference sequence). This CDR3 spans 10 amino acids. V was trimmed by 5 bases and J by 5 bases, leaving 3 bases between them. Written as DNA, the CDR3 is TGTGCCAGCAGCCATACTGAAGCTTTCTTT. It encodes CASSHTEAFF.

This clonotype was seen ten or more times. The chain uses TRBV9 and TRBJ2-3; D remains unclear. The CDR3 totals 14 residues. Germline values: CDR1 SGDLS, CDR2 YYNGEE. V lost 0 bases to trimming and J lost 2 bases, with 7 bases between them. The CDR3, as DNA: TGTGCCAGCAGCGTAGAGCCTCTCACAGATACGCAGTATTTT. This encodes CASSVEPLTDTQYF.

The genes are TRBV7-9 and TRBJ2-7; D possibly corresponds to TRBD1 (6 bases). V was clipped by 5 bases and J by 3 bases, with 20 bases between them. There are 16 residues in the CDR3. Germline V gives CDR1 SEHNR, CDR2 FQNEAQ (reference sequence). Here the CDR3 DNA reads TGTGCCAGCAGCCTCCCGAATGCCGGGACAATCTACGAGCAGTACTTC. Protein: CASSLPNAGTIYEQYF.

The rearrangement joins TRBV7-2 to TRBJ1-6; no definite D call. The CDR3 length is 13 residues. CDR1 is SGHTA and CDR2 is FQGNSA in the germline V gene. Between the trimmed V and J ends, which lost 10 bases and 7 bases, there was a span of 14 bases. CDR3 residues: CAILTSSNSPLHF. In nucleotides, the CDR3 is TGTGCCATTTTAACATCCTCGAATTCACCCCTCCACTTT.

In its sample, this clonotype was seen a few times. The chain links TRBV6-4 to TRBJ2-5; D uncertain. The V gene lost 4 bases and the J gene lost 8 bases, with 14 bases spanning the gap. The CDR3 consists of 13 residues. Germline values: CDR1 MRHNA, CDR2 SNTAGT. DNA of the CDR3: TGTGCCAGCAGTGCCACACCTAGGTCAACCCAGTACTTC. It yields the protein CASSATPRSTQYF.

This clonotype has only a few counts. The chain employs TRBV28 and TRBJ1-1; 8 bases agree with TRBD1. Germline CDR1 MDHEN, CDR2 SYDVKM. V shed 1 base and J 3 bases; nucleotides not matched to a gene: 22. This CDR3 is built from 21 residues. The CDR3 here is CASSLFSEIRQGKGSDTEAFF. The CDR3 coding sequence is TGTGCCAGCAGTTTATTCTCTGAGATAAGACAGGGGAAGGGGTCGGACACTGAAGCTTTCTTT.

This CDR3 is CASSFRQLHTEAFF. In nucleotides, the CDR3 is TGTGCCAGCAGTTTTCGACAGCTACACACTGAAGCTTTCTTT. V and J are TRBV6-2 or TRBV6-3 and TRBJ1-1; D is possibly TRBD1 (5 bases). V shed 4 bases and J shed 3 bases, with 12 bases lying between them. CDR3 length: 14 residues. Germline CDR1 MNHEY, CDR2 SVGEGT.

This clonotype was counted between two and nine times. The V gene is TRBV4-1, the J gene TRBJ2-5; D remains unclear. The CDR3 runs to 17 residues. V lost 2 bases and J 3 bases, leaving 19 bases between the germline ends. Germline CDR1 is MGHRA and CDR2 is YSYEKL. DNA for the CDR3: TGCGCCAGCAGCCAACGTAGTCCGTCGGATTTGGAAGAGACCCAGTACTTC. Amino acid sequence: CASSQRSPSDLEETQYF.

This clonotype was seen only a few times. This sequence joins TRBV18 and TRBJ2-7; either TRBD1 or TRBD2 may fit D (5 bases each). Trimming stripped 3 bases from V and 4 bases from J, with 19 bases between. This CDR3 region has 16 residues. CDR1 KGHSH and CDR2 LQKENI come from the germline V gene. CDR3 bases: TGTGCCAGCTCACCCAGGACTGGAGAGGGGTTATACGAGCAGTACGTC. It codes for CASSPRTGEGLYEQYV.

This chain connects TRBV24-1 to TRBJ1-2; tentatively, D is TRBD1 (5 bases). CDR1 and CDR2 (germline): KGHDR, SFDVKD. V was clipped by 3 bases and J by 4 bases, with 11 bases between them. This CDR3 comprises 14 residues. CDR3 in amino acids: CATSDPGSAYGYTF. DNA for the CDR3: TGTGCCACCAGTGATCCAGGGTCTGCCTATGGCTACACCTTC.

This clonotype was detected only a few times. Here the CDR3 DNA reads TGTGCCAGCAGCTTGCCTGGGGCTGATAATTCACCCCTCCACTTT. Amino acid sequence: CASSLPGADNSPLHF. The V and J genes are TRBV11-2 and TRBJ1-6; tentatively, D is TRBD1 (5 bases). The CDR3 runs to 15 residues. From germline, CDR1 is SGHAT and CDR2 FQNNGV. V was shortened by 3 bases and J by 5 bases, with 11 bases between the two germline ends.

J is TRBJ1-1 and V is TRBV29-1; the match to TRBD1 covers 11 bases. J gave up 4 bases and V 7 bases, and 5 bases lay outside the gene matches. Germline assignment: CDR1 SQVTM and CDR2 ANQGSEA. CDR3 length: 13 amino acids. CDR3 DNA: TGCAGCGGGGGGACAGGGGGAGGCACTGAAGCTTTCTTT. Protein sequence: CSGGTGGGTEAFF.

Written as DNA, the CDR3 is TGTGCCAGCAGCCGGGACAGGGTTGTGAATGAGCAGTTCTTC. It is translated as CASSRDRVVNEQFF. This chain uses TRBV11-2 with TRBJ2-1, with 9 bases lining up with TRBD1. CDR1 SGHAT and CDR2 FQNNGV come from the germline V gene. V shed 5 bases and J 7 bases; nucleotides not matched to a gene: 6. This CDR3 is 14 amino acids long.

The chain links TRBV7-8 to TRBJ2-7; a possible D gene is TRBD1 (6 bases). V was cut by 4 bases and J by 3 bases, with 16 bases left in between. The CDR3 consists of 15 residues. Germline V gene lookup returns CDR1 SGHVS and CDR2 FQNEAQ. This CDR3 reads CASSSPMDSVYEQYF. The CDR3 region has the DNA TGTGCCAGCAGCTCACCCATGGACAGCGTCTACGAGCAGTACTTC.

The chain joins TRBV7-2 to TRBJ1-1; 7 bases agree with TRBD1. Germline-derived CDR1 and CDR2 are SGHTA and FQGNSA. V lost 1 base to trimming and J lost 0 bases; unmatched junction nucleotides: 2. CDR3 length: 15 amino acids. The CDR3 bases are TGTGCCAGCAGCTTAGAGGGGACAGTGAACACTGAAGCTTTCTTT. It specifies CASSLEGTVNTEAFF.

The chain recombines TRBV11-2 with TRBJ1-4; unclear D gene. V lost 3 bases, J lost 4 bases, and 12 bases lay in between. The length of the CDR3 is 15 residues. The germline V gene has CDR1 SGHAT and CDR2 FQNNGV. CDR3 amino acids: CASSFVTGFNEKLFF. The CDR3 DNA is TGTGCCAGCAGCTTTGTAACGGGCTTTAATGAAAAACTGTTTTTT.

The table lists this clonotype with a few counts. The CDR3 sequence is CASSELGRRQFF. CDR3 bases: TGTGCCAGCAGTGAATTGGGAAGGCGGCAGTTCTTC. V gene TRBV2 combines with J gene TRBJ2-1; D unresolved. This CDR3 is built from 12 residues. V was clipped by 2 bases and J by 12 bases, with 11 bases between them. Germline loops: CDR1 SNHLY, CDR2 FYNNEI.

The gene calls are TRBV6-5 and TRBJ2-3; 7 nucleotides align to TRBD1. Germline loops: CDR1 MNHEY, CDR2 SVGAGI. This CDR3 has 14 residues. The junction had 17 bases not matched to a gene; V was cut back by 11 bases and J by 9 bases. In DNA, the CDR3 is TGTGCCCGTCCCGGGCAGGGGGTTGTTGAGACGCAGTATTTT. The encoded protein is CARPGQGVVETQYF.